The T cell receptor beta chain described here comes from a study of blood T cell repertoires in COVID-19. At the level of the study: PBMCs, B-cell-depleted T cells, or T cells were the source of the cDNA or gDNA that made up the material.

The length of the CDR3 is 12 residues. The germline V and J ends were trimmed by 5 bases and 5 bases, with 9 bases remaining between them. Germline values: CDR1 KGHSH, CDR2 LQKENI. How the authors handled the data: Researchers report that nucleated cell counts were estimated from reference gene primer amplification. Only in-frame clones appear in the TCRdb table, and some are missing; sequencing was by immunoSEQ multiplex PCR. The V and J calls and the clone size are those of that table, but D and trimming were determined from the DNA. Of 200,000 to 250,000 clones listed, roughly 91% are singletons. V is TRBV18 and J is TRBJ1-1; D ambiguous. Sequenced input: PBMCs or T cells enriched from blood (not recorded which). This TCR derives from a woman in her 30s who had recovered from COVID-19. CDR3 amino acids: CASSIGETEAFF. Written as DNA, the CDR3 is TGTGCCAGCTCAATCGGAGAAACTGAAGCTTTCTTT.